The 3 T cell receptor beta chains below were found in one sample sequenced in a study of technical replicates of blood from a handful of donors. Measured with immunoSEQ multiplex PCR; TCRdb has only the in-frame clones, and not every one. The sample carries some 87,000 clones, around nine tenths recorded once. Sequencing used T cells isolated from PBMCs. The receptors derive from a human donor in good health.

The chain recombines TRBV6-5 with TRBJ2-7; 9 positions match TRBD2. The ends lost 4 bases at V and 0 bases at J; junction bases unmatched: 4. CDR1 is MNHEY and CDR2 is SVGAGI in the germline V gene. This CDR3 comprises 15 residues. Here the CDR3 reads CASSWLAGRSYEQYF. In DNA, the CDR3 is TGTGCCAGCAGTTGGCTAGCGGGACGCTCCTACGAGCAGTACTTC.

CDR3 coding DNA: TGTGCCAGCAGTGAATGGGGACAGGGGACTGCCATATATTTT. Translated: CASSEWGQGTAIYF. The gene calls are TRBV2 and TRBJ1-3; 10 bases align to TRBD1. The junction had 6 bases not matched to a gene; V was cut back by 2 bases and J by 11 bases. The CDR3 consists of 14 residues. Germline lookup yields CDR1 SNHLY and CDR2 FYNNEI.

V is TRBV11-2 and J is TRBJ2-1; 9 bases fit TRBD2. The CDR3 loop spans 17 amino acids. Germline trimming cut 0 bases from V and 8 bases from J; bases unmatched to any gene: 11. Germline V gene lookup returns CDR1 SGHAT and CDR2 FQNNGV. CDR3 loop: CASSLDSGSGSVYEQFF. In nucleotides, the CDR3 is TGTGCCAGCAGCTTAGATAGCGGTAGCGGGAGTGTCTATGAGCAGTTCTTC.